These 27 T cell receptor beta chains originate from one sample sequenced in a study of blood T cells in healthy people across ages. A second about 7 to 11 cycle PCR used barcoded and J-beta primers. A single record per CDR3 protein comes from TCRdb applying MiXCR to the 5' RACE reads. This table holds 1.5 million to 2 million distinct CDR3 sequences, 39% found once. Sequencing was done on a sample of blood. These receptors were obtained from a human donor in good health.

This clonotype was recorded a few times. The rearrangement uses TRBV7-2 and TRBJ1-2; 11 bases map to TRBD1. The V segment lost 7 bases and the J segment 1 base; nucleotides outside the gene matches: 11. Per germline, CDR1 SGHTA and CDR2 FQGNSA. This CDR3 is 17 amino acids long. CDR3 nucleotide sequence: TGTGCCAGCACCCGGACAGGGGGCAGACAATTTAACTATGGCTACACCTTC. Its translation is CASTRTGGRQFNYGYTF.

The chain uses TRBV3-1 and TRBJ2-1; perhaps TRBD1 as D (5 bases). The CDR3 length is 14 residues. Germline lookup yields CDR1 LGHDT and CDR2 YNNKEL (reference sequence). V gave up 0 bases and J gave up 6 bases, with 9 bases separating them. Here the CDR3 reads CASSQEPGINEQFF. CDR3 sequence (DNA): TGTGCCAGCAGCCAAGAGCCAGGGATCAATGAGCAGTTCTTC.

The V call is TRBV6-5, the J call TRBJ2-4; TRBD1 is a possible D gene (6 bases). The J call is uncertain, as TRBJ2-7 better fits the DNA end. CDR3 length: 15 residues. The germline V gene encodes CDR1 MNHEY and CDR2 SVGAGI. The CDR3, as DNA: TGTGCCAGCAGGCGCCCAGGGGCGCGATCCTACGAGCAGTACTTC. Translating gives CASRRPGARSYEQYF.

This sequence joins TRBV6-2 or TRBV6-3 and TRBJ2-5; 7 positions agree with TRBD1. The end of the DNA is better explained by TRBJ2-7, so the J call may be wrong. The CDR3 is 17 residues long. In germline, CDR1 is MNHEY, CDR2 SVGEGT. CDR3 amino acids: CASSYTVGDRVRHEQYF. Here the CDR3 DNA reads TGTGCCAGCAGTTACACAGTAGGCGACAGGGTCCGACACGAGCAGTACTTC.

The J gene is TRBJ2-1, the V gene TRBV6-1, with D tentatively TRBD1 or TRBD2 (5 bases each). Trimming stripped 0 bases from V and 8 bases from J, with 17 bases between. The CDR3 spans 16 residues. Germline loops: CDR1 MNHNS, CDR2 SASEGT. CDR3 loop: CASSEANDMGVDEQFF. CDR3 bases: TGTGCCAGCAGTGAAGCCAACGACATGGGGGTTGATGAGCAGTTCTTC.

The chain employs TRBV12-3 or TRBV12-4 and TRBJ1-2, with D perhaps TRBD1 (5 bases). There are 15 residues in the CDR3. V was cut by 4 bases and J by 2 bases, with 14 bases left in between. CDR3 sequence (DNA): TGTGCCAGCAGTTCCCATGGGGGGTCAAACTATGGCTACACCTTC. It translates to CASSSHGGSNYGYTF.

The J gene is TRBJ1-2, the V gene TRBV6-6; no definite D call. Per the germline V gene, CDR1 is MNHNY and CDR2 is SVGAGI (reference sequence). V was pared by 2 bases and J by 3 bases, with 7 bases between. This CDR3 spans 13 amino acids. The CDR3 region is CASSYESYYGYTF. The CDR3 DNA follows: TGTGCCAGCAGTTACGAATCTTACTATGGCTACACCTTC.

The chain joins TRBV7-6 to TRBJ2-5; 9 bases are shared with TRBD1. The CDR3 length is 14 residues. V lost 5 bases to trimming and J lost 11 bases; unmatched junction nucleotides: 12. The V gene's germline CDR1 is SGHVS and CDR2 FNYEAQ. As DNA, the CDR3 is TGTGCCAGCAGCAGCGACAGGGGGTTACGTGGGCAGTACTTC. It specifies CASSSDRGLRGQYF.

The rearrangement uses TRBV7-2 and TRBJ2-7; 7 nucleotides agree with TRBD2. The CDR3 covers 15 residues. The V and J ends lost 0 bases and 5 bases, in that order; junction bases with no gene match: 7. Per germline, CDR1 SGHTA and CDR2 FQGNSA. Here the CDR3 DNA reads TGTGCCAGCAGCTTAGCGGGGGGAGGGTCCCACGAGCAGTACTTC. The encoded protein is CASSLAGGGSHEQYF.

A few counts support this clonotype. The CDR3 loop is CASSPSSGGEKLFF. The CDR3 DNA reads TGTGCCAGCAGCCCCTCCTCGGGGGGTGAAAAACTGTTTTTT. The chain employs TRBV7-2 and TRBJ1-4, with D perhaps TRBD1 (5 bases). The CDR3 is 14 residues long. Germline V gene sequence: CDR1 SGHTA, CDR2 FQGNSA. V lost 5 bases and J lost 7, with 14 bases in between.

The chain links TRBV5-1 to TRBJ1-2; the D gene is possibly TRBD1 (6 bases). CDR3 size: 13 residues. V was shortened by 0 bases and J by 6 bases, with 9 bases between the two germline ends. Germline CDR1 and CDR2: SGHRS and YFSETQ. DNA for the CDR3: TGCGCCAGCAGCTTGGGACAGGCCGATGGCTACACCTTC. As protein: CASSLGQADGYTF.

CDR3 region: CAISEADRDIQETQYF. The CDR3 DNA follows: TGTGCCATCAGTGAGGCCGACAGAGATATACAAGAGACCCAGTACTTC. J is TRBJ2-5 and V is TRBV10-3; maybe TRBD1 (5 bases). The length of the CDR3 is 16 residues. Germline-derived CDR1 and CDR2 are ENHRY and SYGVKD. Trimming took off 2 bases at V and 2 bases at J, with 15 bases between the two ends.

The V gene is TRBV4-2, the J gene TRBJ2-3, with 7 bases that match TRBD2. Trimming cost V 8 bases and J 4 bases; bases outside gene matches: 12. Per the germline V gene, CDR1 is LGHNA and CDR2 is YNFKEQ. CDR3 length: 15 residues. CDR3 region: CASGGVVDGADTQYF. CDR3 nucleotide sequence: TGTGCCAGCGGGGGGGTAGTGGACGGAGCAGATACGCAGTATTTT.

This clonotype was detected only a few times. The chain is built from TRBV6-2 or TRBV6-3 and TRBJ1-1; D unclear. The CDR3 extends over 13 amino acids. Trimming shortened V by 2 bases and J by 3 bases, and 7 bases separated the two germline ends. Per germline, CDR1 MNHEY and CDR2 SVGEGT. The CDR3 DNA reads TGTGCCAGCAGTTACAGGTTTGACACTGAAGCTTTCTTT. As protein: CASSYRFDTEAFF.

The chain combines TRBV28 with TRBJ1-2; D is uncertain. Germline V gives CDR1 MDHEN, CDR2 SYDVKM. V dropped 3 bases and J dropped 4 bases, with 9 bases sitting between them. The CDR3 is 13 amino acids. Written as DNA, the CDR3 is TGTGCCAGCAGTTTTAATTTGGGCTATGGCTACACCTTC. Encoded protein: CASSFNLGYGYTF.

The V call is TRBV7-2, the J call TRBJ2-3, with TRBD2 identical over 7 bases. Germline assignment: CDR1 SGHTA and CDR2 FQGNSA. J lost 4 bases, V lost 0 bases, and 7 bases had no gene match. The CDR3 spans 16 residues. DNA for the CDR3: TGTGCCAGCAGCTTAGCGACCGGGGCGGGGGCAGATACGCAGTATTTT. It specifies CASSLATGAGADTQYF.

This clonotype occurred once. The chain joins TRBV13 to TRBJ1-1; tentative D call: TRBD1 (5 bases). The V and J ends lost 0 bases and 11 bases respectively, with 13 bases between them. Germline CDR1 PRHDT, CDR2 FYEKMQ (reference sequence). This CDR3 has 13 amino acids. This CDR3 is CASSLGRGVAAFF. The CDR3 DNA is TGTGCCAGCAGCTTAGGGCGGGGGGTAGCGGCTTTCTTT.

This clonotype was observed a few times. The genes are TRBV6-5 and TRBJ1-2; D gene uncertain. Germline V lookup: CDR1 MNHEY, CDR2 SVGAGI. Trimming took 6 bases from V and 0 from J, leaving 8 bases between them. The CDR3 has 13 amino acids. The chain's CDR3 is CASSNGANYGYTF. CDR3 DNA: TGTGCCAGCAGCAACGGTGCTAACTATGGCTACACCTTC.

This clonotype was detected a few times. The CDR3 bases are TGTGCCATCAGTGAGTCGAGGGGCAGGGGGACCTACAATGAGCAGTTCTTC. It codes for CAISESRGRGTYNEQFF. This chain uses TRBV10-3 with TRBJ2-1, with TRBD1 identical over 7 bases. Per the germline V gene, CDR1 is ENHRY and CDR2 is SYGVKD. The CDR3 covers 17 residues. Trimming took 0 bases from V and 2 from J; bases not matched to a gene: 7.

V and J are TRBV11-3 and TRBJ1-1; 7 bases map to TRBD1. The CDR3 runs 16 residues. Trimming took 8 bases from V and 1 from J; bases not matched to a gene: 13. Germline-derived CDR1 and CDR2 are SGHNT and YENEEA. CDR3 sequence: CASGPLTGRGNTEAFF. In nucleotides, the CDR3 is TGTGCCAGCGGCCCTCTGACAGGGAGGGGGAACACTGAAGCTTTCTTT.

Concerning this clonotype: A read error may produce the germline difference seen at one junction end. The chain joins TRBV6-5 to TRBJ1-2; D possibly corresponds to TRBD1 (6 bases). Germline V gives CDR1 MNHEY, CDR2 SVGAGI. This CDR3 comprises 20 residues. The chain's CDR3 is CASSYSDRITALRGGYDYTF. The DNA for the CDR3 is TGTGCCAGCAGTTACTCGGACAGAATTACGGCTCTTCGCGGGGGCTATGACTACACCTTC.

The CDR3 DNA reads TGTGCCAGCAGGGAGTCGAACACTGAAGCTTTCTTT. This sequence encodes CASRESNTEAFF. This chain links TRBV28 with TRBJ1-1; D is uncertain. The ends were cut back, 6 bases at V and 1 base at J, with 6 bases in the middle. The germline gives CDR1 MDHEN, CDR2 SYDVKM. The CDR3 runs to 12 residues.

The chain couples TRBV24-1 to TRBJ2-1; D remains unclear. Trimming shortened V by 8 bases and J by 4 bases, and 5 bases separated the two germline ends. The CDR3 length is 11 residues. CDR1 is KGHDR, CDR2 SFDVKD, per germline. The CDR3 DNA sequence: TGTGCCACCACGCAGTACAATGAGCAGTTCTTC. Residues: CATTQYNEQFF.

This clonotype was observed a few times. The chain employs TRBV12-3 or TRBV12-4 and TRBJ1-1; 7 bases align to TRBD1. The CDR3 loop spans 14 amino acids. With 7 bases clipped from V and 6 bases from J, the junction kept 11 bases outside the gene matches. The CDR3 sequence: CASTPLRGIAEAFF. CDR3 DNA sequence: TGTGCCAGCACCCCTCTCAGGGGGATAGCTGAAGCTTTCTTT.

This clonotype has a count of ten or more. The genes are TRBV4-3 and TRBJ2-7, with D possibly being TRBD1 or TRBD2 (5 bases each). The CDR3 covers 14 residues. The ends were cut back, 3 bases at V and 1 base at J, with 10 bases in the middle. The germline CDR1 and CDR2 sequences are LGHNA and YSLEER. The CDR3 DNA reads TGCGCCAGCAGCCAGGGGGTCAAGTCCTACGAGCAGTACTTC. Protein sequence: CASSQGVKSYEQYF.

This clonotype was found a few times. This chain uses TRBV2 with TRBJ1-2; D gene uncertain. The CDR3 runs 14 residues. The germline gives CDR1 SNHLY, CDR2 FYNNEI. V lost 1 base to trimming and J lost 3 bases, with 9 bases between them. CDR3 protein: CASSEEGSDYGYTF. The CDR3, as DNA: TGTGCCAGCAGTGAAGAGGGCAGTGACTATGGCTACACCTTC.

This clonotype occurred many times. The CDR3: CASSKEWDIGYEQYF. CDR3 nucleotide sequence: TGTGCCAGCAGTAAGGAGTGGGACATTGGGTACGAGCAGTACTTC. The V and J genes are TRBV11-1 and TRBJ2-7; tentatively, D is TRBD1 (6 bases). Trimming removed 6 bases at V and 4 bases at J, with 19 bases between. The germline V gene has CDR1 SGHAT and CDR2 FQDESV (reference sequence). The CDR3 consists of 15 residues.